This T cell receptor (beta chain) is from a study of control samples from healthy donors and cancer patients. This CDR3 comprises 17 residues. Germline CDR1 is SGHRS and CDR2 is YFSETQ. The V and J ends lost 6 bases and 1 base respectively, with 22 bases between them. Clones were sequenced by immunoSEQ multiplex PCR, and TCRdb holds only the in-frame ones, with some missing. Of some 13,000 clones listed, about 76% are singletons. The rearrangement uses TRBV5-1 and TRBJ1-2; D is perhaps TRBD1 (5 bases). Material for sequencing was formalin-fixed, paraffin-embedded tissue. The receptor was isolated from a male donor with melanoma. Here the CDR3 reads CASTTLPGTDYNYGYTF. The CDR3 DNA follows: TGCGCCAGCACGACGCTACCAGGGACGGATTATAACTATGGCTACACCTTC.